This TCR beta chain stems from a study of T cell responses to AZD1222 COVID-19 vaccine. Study-wide points: Baseline serology detected seropositivity in only six AZD1222 recipients. Compared with day 0, the breadth and depth of the Spike-specific TCR repertoire rose significantly after two doses of AZD1222.

The table came from immunoSEQ multiplex PCR; TCRdb's copy has only in-frame clones and leaves some out. The table has 75,000 to 100,000 clones, approximately 86% seen once; the top ten hold roughly 5.2%. About this clone: No antigen is known for it.

The germline V gene encodes CDR1 KGHDR and CDR2 SFDVKD. Unmatched junction bases numbered 7, after V lost 3 bases and J lost 7 bases. The CDR3 is 15 residues long. The chain uses TRBV24-1 and TRBJ1-2, with 10 bases that match TRBD1. Specimen: peripheral blood, collected on day 0 of AZD1222 vaccination. This receptor was taken from an adult in good health. DNA for the CDR3: TGTGCCACCAGTGATCAAGACAGGGGGCAGTTTGGCTACACCTTC. Its translation is CATSDQDRGQFGYTF.